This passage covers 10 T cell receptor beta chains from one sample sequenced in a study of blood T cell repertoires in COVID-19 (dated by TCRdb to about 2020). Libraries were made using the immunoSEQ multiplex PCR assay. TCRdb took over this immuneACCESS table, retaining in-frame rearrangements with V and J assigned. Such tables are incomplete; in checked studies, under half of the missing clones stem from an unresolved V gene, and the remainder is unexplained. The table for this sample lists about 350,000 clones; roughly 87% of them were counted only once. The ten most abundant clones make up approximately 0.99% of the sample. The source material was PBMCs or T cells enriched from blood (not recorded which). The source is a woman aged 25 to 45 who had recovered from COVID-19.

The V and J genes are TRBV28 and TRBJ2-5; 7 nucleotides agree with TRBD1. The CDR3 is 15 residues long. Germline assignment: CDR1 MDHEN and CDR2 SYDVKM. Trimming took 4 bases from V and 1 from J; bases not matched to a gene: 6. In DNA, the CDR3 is TGTGCCAGCAGTTCCCCCTGGACAGGCCAAGAGACCCAGTACTTC. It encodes CASSSPWTGQETQYF.

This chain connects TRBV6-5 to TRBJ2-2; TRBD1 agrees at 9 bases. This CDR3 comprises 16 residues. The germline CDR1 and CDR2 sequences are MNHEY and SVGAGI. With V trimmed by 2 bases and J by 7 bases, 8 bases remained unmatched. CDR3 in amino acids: CASSYLGTGRSGELFF. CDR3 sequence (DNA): TGTGCCAGCAGTTACCTTGGGACAGGGAGGAGCGGGGAGCTGTTTTTT.

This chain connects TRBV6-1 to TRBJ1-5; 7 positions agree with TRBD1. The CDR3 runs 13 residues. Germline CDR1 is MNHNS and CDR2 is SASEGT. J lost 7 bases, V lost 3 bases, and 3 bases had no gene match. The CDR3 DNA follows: TGTGCCAGCAGTGAGAGACAGGGCCAGCCCCAGCATTTT. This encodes CASSERQGQPQHF.

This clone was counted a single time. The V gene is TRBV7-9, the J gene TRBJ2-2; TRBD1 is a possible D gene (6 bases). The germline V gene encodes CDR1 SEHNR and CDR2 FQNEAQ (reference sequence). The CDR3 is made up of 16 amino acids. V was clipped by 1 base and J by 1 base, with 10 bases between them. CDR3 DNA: TGTGCCAGCAGCTTAGACAGGGAGTGGAACACCGGGGAGCTGTTTTTT. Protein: CASSLDREWNTGELFF.

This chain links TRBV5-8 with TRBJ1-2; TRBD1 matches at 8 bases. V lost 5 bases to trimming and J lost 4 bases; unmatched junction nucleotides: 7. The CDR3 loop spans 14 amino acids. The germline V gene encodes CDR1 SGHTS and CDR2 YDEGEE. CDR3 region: CASRPTGVSYGYTF. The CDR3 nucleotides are TGTGCCAGCAGGCCGACAGGGGTTTCCTATGGCTACACCTTC.

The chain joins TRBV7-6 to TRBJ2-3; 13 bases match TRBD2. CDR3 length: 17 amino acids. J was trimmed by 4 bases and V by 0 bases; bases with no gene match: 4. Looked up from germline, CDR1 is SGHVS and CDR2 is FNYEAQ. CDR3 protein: CASSLAGLAGRSDTQYF. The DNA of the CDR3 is TGTGCCAGCAGCTTAGCGGGACTAGCGGGGCGGTCAGATACGCAGTATTTT.

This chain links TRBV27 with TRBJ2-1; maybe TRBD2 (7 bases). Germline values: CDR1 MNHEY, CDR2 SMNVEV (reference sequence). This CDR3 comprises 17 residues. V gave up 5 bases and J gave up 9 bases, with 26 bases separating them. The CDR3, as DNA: TGTGCCAGCAGTCCGGGAGGAGGGGACAACCTTCGGGGTGAGCAGTTCTTC. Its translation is CASSPGGGDNLRGEQFF.

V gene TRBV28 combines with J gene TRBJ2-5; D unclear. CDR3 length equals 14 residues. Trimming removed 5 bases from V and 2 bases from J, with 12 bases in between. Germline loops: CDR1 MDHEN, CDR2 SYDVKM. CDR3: CASSPRHVQETQYF. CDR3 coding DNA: TGTGCCAGCAGTCCACGACACGTTCAAGAGACCCAGTACTTC.

The CDR3 bases are TGTGCCAGCAGCTCCCGGGACAGGGCTAAAGATACGCAGTATTTT. It is translated as CASSSRDRAKDTQYF. The V call is TRBV7-2, the J call TRBJ2-3, with TRBD1 matching 9 bases. The CDR3 is 15 amino acids. Germline-derived CDR1 and CDR2 are SGHTA and FQGNSA. V lost 4 bases, J lost 5 bases, and 7 bases stayed unmatched.

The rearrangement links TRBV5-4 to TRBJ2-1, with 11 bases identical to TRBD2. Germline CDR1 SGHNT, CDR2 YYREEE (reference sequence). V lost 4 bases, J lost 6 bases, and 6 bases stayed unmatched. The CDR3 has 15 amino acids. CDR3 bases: TGTGCCAGCAGCCCAGGACTAGCGGGCCTCAATGAGCAGTTCTTC. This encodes CASSPGLAGLNEQFF.